The rows below give T cell receptor beta chains drawn from one sample of a study of metastatic and nonmetastatic thyroid tumors. From the PCR reads, TCRdb re-called clones with MiXCR. There are about 85,000 clones in the sample; about 9.1% occur only once, and 8% to 10% lies in the top ten. Sequenced: blood. Every receptor here comes from a female donor with papillary thyroid cancer or a benign thyroid nodule (not recorded which). Some clones in this sample may be carry-over from other donors' samples. CDR3s include the opening cysteine and the closing phenylalanine or tryptophan. The D gene is left open where the match is weak. Some rows mark clone size as missing; the rest say once, few, many or name a class of expanded clone.

V	size	D	J	length	DNA	CDR3
TRBV5-1	few	TRBD2	TRBJ2-7	16	TGCGCCAGCAGCTTGGCCCCTAGCGGGGTTAGCTACGAGCAGTACTTC	CASSLAPSGVSYEQYF
TRBV7-3	few	-	TRBJ1-3	13	TGTGCCAGCAGCTTAGCAGGGGGAAACACCATATATTTT	CASSLAGGNTIYF
TRBV2	many	-	TRBJ1-2	10	TGTGCCAGCAGTACCCTAGGCTACACCTTC	CASSTLGYTF
TRBV10-3	many	TRBD2	TRBJ2-5	14	TGTGCCATCAGTGAGCGGGGGGGCCGGGAGACCCAGTACTTC	CAISERGGRETQYF
TRBV4-2	few	TRBD1	TRBJ1-2	16	TGTGCCAGCAGCCAAGAGCCGGGACAGGGAGAGAGTGGCTACACCTTC	CASSQEPGQGESGYTF
TRBV12-3/TRBV12-4	many	TRBD2	TRBJ2-1	14	TGTGCCAGCAGTCGACCGGGGGGTCACAATGAGCAGTTCTTC	CASSRPGGHNEQFF
TRBV5-4	-	-	TRBJ2-1	16	TGTGCCAGCAGCTTGGCCGGGTTATCCTCCTACAATGAGCAGTTCTTC	CASSLAGLSSYNEQFF
TRBV20-1	many	TRBD1	TRBJ1-5	13	TGCAGTGCTAGGGGGGACAGCCGCCAGCCCCAGCATTTT	CSARGDSRQPQHF
TRBV20-1	many	-	TRBJ2-2	13	TGCAGTGCTCCGGGCTCGAACACCGGGGAGCTGTTTTTT	CSAPGSNTGELFF
TRBV5-4	few	-	TRBJ1-4	15	TGTGCCAGCAGCGGCGCCGGACAGTCTAATGAAAAACTGTTTTTT	CASSGAGQSNEKLFF
TRBV7-2	many	-	TRBJ1-1	13	TGTGCCAGCCGCATACTACTGAACACTGAAGCTTTCTTT	CASRILLNTEAFF
TRBV7-3	few	TRBD2	TRBJ2-2	18	TGTGCCAGCAGCTCAACAGTCCTCGGAACTAGCGGGTACGGGGAGCTGTTTTTT	CASSSTVLGTSGYGELFF
TRBV29-1	-	-	TRBJ1-1	12	TGCAGCGTTCGGGAAAGTGGGACTGAAGCTTTCTTT	CSVRESGTEAFF
TRBV19	-	-	TRBJ1-2	14	TGTGCCAGTAGTGAACAGGAGTCTGGCTATGGCTACACCTTC	CASSEQESGYGYTF
TRBV5-1	many	-	TRBJ2-5	15	TGCGCCAGCAGCCTTAACGCGGCAGGGCAAGAGACCCAGTACTTC	CASSLNAAGQETQYF
TRBV7-2	many	-	TRBJ2-3	13	TGTGCCAGCAGCCCCCCTCGGGATGATACGCAGTATTTT	CASSPPRDDTQYF
TRBV18	many	TRBD1	TRBJ1-2	15	TGTGCCAGCTCACTGGGACAGGGGGGTTCCGATGGCTACACCTTC	CASSLGQGGSDGYTF
TRBV6-1	many	-	TRBJ2-2	13	TGTGCCAGCAGTCCCGGAACACCCGGGGAGCTGTTTTTT	CASSPGTPGELFF
TRBV18	few	-	TRBJ1-2	13	TGTGCCAGCTCACCACCTGGGAACTATGGCTACACCTTC	CASSPPGNYGYTF
TRBV11-2	-	TRBD2	TRBJ2-5	18	TGTGCCAGCAGCTTAGATTGGCGGGGGGTTCAGTACCAAGAGACCCAGTACTTC	CASSLDWRGVQYQETQYF
TRBV19	few	TRBD1	TRBJ1-5	16	TGTGCCAGTAGTATCTCCACAGGGGGCGGCAATCAGCCCCAGCATTTT	CASSISTGGGNQPQHF
TRBV10-3	many	-	TRBJ2-7	14	TGTGCCATCAAAGTGGCTAGCGAGCGGAACGAGCAGTACTTC	CAIKVASERNEQYF
TRBV18	once	-	TRBJ2-5	14	TGTGCCAGCTCACCTGGGACTGCTGGGAAGACCCAGTACTTC	CASSPGTAGKTQYF
TRBV20-1	-	-	TRBJ2-3	10	TGCAGTGCTAGATCAGATACGCAGTATTTT	CSARSDTQYF
TRBV2	many	TRBD1	TRBJ1-4	16	TGTGCCAGCAGTCCGGGCGTCACAGGGGTGTATGAAAAACTGTTTTTT	CASSPGVTGVYEKLFF
TRBV6-4	many	-	TRBJ1-1	16	TGTGCCAGCAGTGACTGGATGACGGCAGGGAACACTGAAGCTTTCTTT	CASSDWMTAGNTEAFF
TRBV6-2/TRBV6-3	many	-	TRBJ2-5	13	TGTGCCAGCAGTTACAGGGAGGAGGAGACCCAGTACTTC	CASSYREEETQYF
TRBV13	many	-	TRBJ2-1	14	TGTGCCAGCGAGCTGCGCGGGGCCTACAATGAGCAGTTCTTC	CASELRGAYNEQFF
TRBV5-4	-	-	TRBJ2-7	15	TGTGCCAGCAGCTTGTCGGCAGGGTTGGCCTACGAGCAGTACTTC	CASSLSAGLAYEQYF
TRBV4-1	-	TRBD1	TRBJ2-7	17	TGCGCCAGCAGTTCTGTGAGACAGGGGCGGCTTACCTACGAGCAGTACTTC	CASSSVRQGRLTYEQYF
TRBV28	many	-	TRBJ1-6	15	TGTGCCAGCAGTTGGGGACGAAGATATAATTCACCCCTCCACTTT	CASSWGRRYNSPLHF
TRBV20-1	few	-	TRBJ2-1	16	TGCAGTGCTAGAGATTATCATGGACAGAAAGTGGGTGAGCAGTTCTTC	CSARDYHGQKVGEQFF
TRBV12-3/TRBV12-4	many	-	TRBJ1-5	16	TGTGCCAGCAGCTCTGAGATTTACTATAGCAATCAGCCCCAGCATTTT	CASSSEIYYSNQPQHF
TRBV28	many	-	TRBJ1-2	12	TGTGCCAGCAGTTCAACTTCCTATGGCTACACCTTC	CASSSTSYGYTF
TRBV19	few	-	TRBJ1-5	15	TGTGCCAGTAGTACAATAACGGGTCCTTATCAGCCCCAGCATTTT	CASSTITGPYQPQHF
TRBV5-1	-	-	TRBJ2-2	14	TGCGCCAGCAGCGCCGGGACGGCAGCCGGGGAGCTGTTTTTT	CASSAGTAAGELFF
TRBV3-1	many	TRBD1	TRBJ1-2	16	TGTGCCAGCAGCCAAACGGGCGGGACAGGGGGTAATGGCTACACCTTC	CASSQTGGTGGNGYTF
TRBV27	-	TRBD2	TRBJ2-7	15	TGTGCCAGCAGCGTCGGGACTAGCGGCTCCTACGAGCAGTACTTC	CASSVGTSGSYEQYF
TRBV20-1	-	-	TRBJ1-1	13	TGCGGTGCCCATAAGACAGTGAACACTGAAGCTTTCTTT	CGAHKTVNTEAFF
TRBV25-1	many	-	TRBJ2-5	11	TGTGCCAGCAGTGACCCAGGGGCCCAGTACTTC	CASSDPGAQYF
TRBV30	-	-	TRBJ2-7	11	TGTGCCTGGAGTGTACAGGTGGGGCAGTACTTC	CAWSVQVGQYF
TRBV4-1	many	TRBD1	TRBJ1-6	16	TGCGCCAGCAGCCAAAGAAGGACAGGCCATAATTCACCCCTCCACTTT	CASSQRRTGHNSPLHF
TRBV20-1	many	TRBD2	TRBJ2-3	15	TGCAGTGCTAGAGGCACGGGGGGATTCAAAGATACGCAGTATTTT	CSARGTGGFKDTQYF
TRBV27	medium-sized	TRBD1	TRBJ2-1	14	TGTGCCAGCAAGACAGGGTCTTTCTACAATGAGCAGTTCTTC	CASKTGSFYNEQFF
TRBV14	-	TRBD1	TRBJ2-5	13	TGCGCCAGCAGTCGCGGACAGGGGGAGACCCAGTACTTC	CASSRGQGETQYF
TRBV12-3/TRBV12-4	many	-	TRBJ1-4	16	TGTGCCAGCAGTTGGTTAGGGGGGGGCGCTGTAGAAAAACTGTTTTTT	CASSWLGGGAVEKLFF
TRBV3-1	many	TRBD1	TRBJ2-7	16	TGTGCCAGCAGCCAGGGAACAGGGGGGTCGACCTACGAGCAGTACTTC	CASSQGTGGSTYEQYF
TRBV4-1	many	TRBD1	TRBJ1-4	15	TGCGCCAGCAGCGGACAGGACAGGGGCGGGGAAAAACTGTTTTTT	CASSGQDRGGEKLFF
TRBV7-8	many	-	TRBJ2-4	13	TGTGCCAGCAGCTTAGGGGCGGGAAACATTCAGTACTTC	CASSLGAGNIQYF
TRBV28	-	-	TRBJ2-7	14	TGTGCCAGCAGTTCGAGGGGGATTGAGTACGAGCAGTACTTC	CASSSRGIEYEQYF
TRBV7-6	medium-sized	-	TRBJ1-3	12	TGTGCCAGCAGCACAGACAGAAACACCATATATTTT	CASSTDRNTIYF
TRBV20-1	many	-	TRBJ1-5	12	TGCAGTGCTGGGCGACGGGGTCAGCCCCAGCATTTT	CSAGRRGQPQHF
TRBV5-1	many	-	TRBJ1-5	14	TGCGCCAGCAGCTTGGAGTCACGCAATCAGCCCCAGCATTTT	CASSLESRNQPQHF
TRBV20-1	-	TRBD1	TRBJ2-7	15	TGCAGTGCTAGTACCACGAGGACAGGGATGAACGAGCAGTACTTC	CSASTTRTGMNEQYF